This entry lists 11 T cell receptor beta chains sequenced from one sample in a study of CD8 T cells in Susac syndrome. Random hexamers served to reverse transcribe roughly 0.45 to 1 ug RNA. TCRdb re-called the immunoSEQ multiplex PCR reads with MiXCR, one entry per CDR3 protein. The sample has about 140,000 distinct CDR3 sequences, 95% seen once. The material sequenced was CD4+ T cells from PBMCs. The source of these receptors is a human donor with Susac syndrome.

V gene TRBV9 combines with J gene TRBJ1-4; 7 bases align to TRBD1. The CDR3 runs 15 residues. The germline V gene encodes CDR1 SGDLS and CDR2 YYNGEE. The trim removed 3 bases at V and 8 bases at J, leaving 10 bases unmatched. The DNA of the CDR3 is TGTGCCAGCAGCGCGAACAGGGGCCGTGGGGAAAAACTGTTTTTT. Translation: CASSANRGRGEKLFF.

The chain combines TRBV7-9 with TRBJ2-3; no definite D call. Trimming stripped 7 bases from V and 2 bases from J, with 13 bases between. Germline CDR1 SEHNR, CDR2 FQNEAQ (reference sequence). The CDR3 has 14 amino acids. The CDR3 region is CASNKDRNTDTQYF. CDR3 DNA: TGTGCCAGCAACAAGGACCGAAACACAGATACGCAGTATTTT.

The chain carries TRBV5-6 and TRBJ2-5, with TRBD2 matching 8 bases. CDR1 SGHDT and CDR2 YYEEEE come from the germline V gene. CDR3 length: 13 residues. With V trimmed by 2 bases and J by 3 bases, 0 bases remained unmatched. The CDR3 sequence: CASSFGGEETQYF. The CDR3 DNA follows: TGTGCCAGCAGCTTCGGGGGGGAAGAGACCCAGTACTTC.

The chain's CDR3 is CASKGEGGKLFF. The CDR3 bases are TGTGCCAGTAAGGGAGAGGGGGGAAAACTGTTTTTT. The chain employs TRBV28 and TRBJ1-4; a weak D match, TRBD1 (6 bases). With 9 bases removed from V and 10 bases from J, the gap between germline ends came to 15 bases. The CDR3 is 12 amino acids. Germline CDR1 and CDR2: MDHEN and SYDVKM.

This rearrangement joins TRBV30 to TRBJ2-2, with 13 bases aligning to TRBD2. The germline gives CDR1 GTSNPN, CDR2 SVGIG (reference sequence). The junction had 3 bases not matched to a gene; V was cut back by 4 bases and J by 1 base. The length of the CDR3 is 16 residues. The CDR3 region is CAWTGLAGVNTGELFF. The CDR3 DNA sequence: TGTGCCTGGACCGGACTAGCGGGAGTGAACACCGGGGAGCTGTTTTTT. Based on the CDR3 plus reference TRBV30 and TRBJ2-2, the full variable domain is SQTIHQWPATLVQPVGSPLSLECTVEGTSNPNLYWYRQAAGRGLQLLFYSVGIGQISSEVPQNLSASRPQDRQFILSSKKLLLSDSGFYLCAWTGLAGVNTGELFFGEGSRLTVL.

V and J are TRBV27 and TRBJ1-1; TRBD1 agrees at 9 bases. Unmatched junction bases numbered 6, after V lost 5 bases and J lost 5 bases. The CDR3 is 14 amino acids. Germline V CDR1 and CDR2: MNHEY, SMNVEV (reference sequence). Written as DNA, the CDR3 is TGTGCCAGCAGTAACAGGGGGCTTATGACTGAAGCTTTCTTT. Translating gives CASSNRGLMTEAFF.

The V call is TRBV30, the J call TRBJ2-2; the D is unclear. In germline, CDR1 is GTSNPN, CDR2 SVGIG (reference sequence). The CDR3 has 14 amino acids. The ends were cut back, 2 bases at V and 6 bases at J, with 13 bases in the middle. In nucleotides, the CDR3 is TGTGCCTGGAGTAGGTCTCTTAACGCCGGGGAGCTGTTTTTT. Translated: CAWSRSLNAGELFF.

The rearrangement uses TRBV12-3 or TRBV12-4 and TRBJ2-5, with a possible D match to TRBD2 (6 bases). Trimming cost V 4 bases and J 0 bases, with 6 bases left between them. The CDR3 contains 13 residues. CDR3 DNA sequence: TGTGCCAGCAGTTGGGACTACCAAGAGACCCAGTACTTC. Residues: CASSWDYQETQYF.

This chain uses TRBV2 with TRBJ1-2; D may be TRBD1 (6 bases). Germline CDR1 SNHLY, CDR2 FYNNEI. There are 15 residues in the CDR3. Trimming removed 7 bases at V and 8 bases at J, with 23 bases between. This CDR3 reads CASTLGGGRVNGYTF. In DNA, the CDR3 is TGTGCCAGCACCCTCGGTGGGGGGCGAGTAAACGGCTACACCTTC.

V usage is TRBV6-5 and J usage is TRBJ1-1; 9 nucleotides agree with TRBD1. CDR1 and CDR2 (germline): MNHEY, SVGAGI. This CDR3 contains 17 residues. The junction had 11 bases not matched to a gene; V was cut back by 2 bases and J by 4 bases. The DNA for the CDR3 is TGTGCCAGCAGTTACCGGCCCGGGACAGGGACCCGCACTGAAGCTTTCTTT. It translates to CASSYRPGTGTRTEAFF.

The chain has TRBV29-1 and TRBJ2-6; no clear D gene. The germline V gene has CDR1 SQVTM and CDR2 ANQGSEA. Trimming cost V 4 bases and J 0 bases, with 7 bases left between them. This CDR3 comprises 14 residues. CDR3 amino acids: CSVAGSSGANVLTF. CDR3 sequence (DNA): TGCAGCGTTGCGGGCAGCTCTGGGGCCAACGTCCTGACTTTC.